The next 27 T cell receptor beta chains were all read from a single sample in a study of regulatory T cells in long-lasting Graves disease. Relying on iRepertoire HTBI primers and Arm-PCR of CDR3 regions, the team built TCR beta libraries. TCRdb re-called the multiplex PCR reads through MiXCR, storing one row per CDR3 protein. The profile shows 250,000 to 400,000 distinct CDR3 sequences, more than 15% of them singletons. Time point here: newly diagnosed GD, antithyroid drugs for less than 3 months. The TCR library was prepared using RNA isolated from PBMCs. Sequenced material: peripheral blood mononuclear cells (PBMCs), taken at new diagnosis, from a patient treated with antithyroid drugs. The receptors stem from a female donor with Graves disease.

Many counts were recorded for this clonotype. The chain uses TRBV30 and TRBJ2-2, with D uncertain. Per the germline V gene, CDR1 is GTSNPN and CDR2 is SVGIG (reference sequence). This CDR3 is 13 amino acids long. V shed 4 bases and J shed 3 bases, with 9 bases lying between them. In DNA form, the CDR3 reads TGTGCCTGGACAGCGATACACACCGGGGAGCTGTTTTTT. Its translation: CAWTAIHTGELFF.

This clonotype has ten or more counts. The chain employs TRBV28 and TRBJ1-6; no reliable D call. This CDR3 is built from 12 residues. Germline assignment: CDR1 MDHEN and CDR2 SYDVKM. Trimming pared 4 bases from V and 10 bases from J, leaving 8 bases between. The CDR3 sequence is CASSSGPSPLHF. The CDR3 coding sequence is TGTGCCAGCAGTTCCGGTCCGTCACCCCTCCACTTT.

This clonotype was observed at least ten times. V gene TRBV18 combines with J gene TRBJ1-6; D is ambiguous. V dropped 3 bases and J dropped 10 bases, with 7 bases sitting between them. The germline CDR1 and CDR2 sequences are KGHSH and LQKENI. The CDR3 has 12 amino acids. The CDR3 protein is CASSPEESPLHF. The CDR3 DNA follows: TGTGCCAGCTCACCCGAGGAATCACCCCTCCACTTT.

As to this clonotype: Just one base apart from a much larger clone, this may be a read error. This chain links TRBV12-3 or TRBV12-4 with TRBJ1-1, with D perhaps matching TRBD1 (6 bases). The CDR3 is 13 amino acids. Trimming left V 7 bases short and J 3 bases short, with 12 bases between. The CDR3 here is CASNGRTDTEAFF. DNA of the CDR3: TGTGCCAGCAATGGTAGGACAGACACTGAAGCTTTCTTT.

This clonotype was recorded many times. The CDR3 loop is CASSSRQSYGYTF. The CDR3 coding sequence is TGTGCCAGCAGTTCCAGACAGTCCTATGGCTACACCTTC. The rearrangement links TRBV12-3 or TRBV12-4 to TRBJ1-2; possible D gene TRBD1, 5 bases. Deletions cut 4 bases from V and 4 bases from J, with 10 bases between. This CDR3 is 13 amino acids long.

This clonotype was recorded at least ten times. The chain combines TRBV9 with TRBJ2-7; 8 nucleotides match TRBD1. The germline V gene has CDR1 SGDLS and CDR2 YYNGEE. The CDR3 sequence is 15 residues long. Unmatched junction bases numbered 11, after V lost 4 bases and J lost 5 bases. The CDR3 reads CASSLKDREVNEQYF. CDR3 sequence (DNA): TGTGCCAGCAGCTTGAAGGACAGGGAAGTCAACGAGCAGTACTTC.

V is TRBV6-5 and J is TRBJ2-5; 7 nucleotides agree with TRBD2. From germline, CDR1 is MNHEY and CDR2 SVGAGI. V lost 3 bases and J lost 5; bases outside the gene matches: 12. The CDR3 covers 16 residues. The CDR3 DNA follows: TGTGCCAGCAGTTATGGTTCGGGGGGAAGTGGGGAGACCCAGTACTTC. Translation: CASSYGSGGSGETQYF.

The chain joins TRBV18 to TRBJ2-5, with 7 positions matching TRBD1. In germline, CDR1 is KGHSH, CDR2 LQKENI. The CDR3 length is 14 residues. J was trimmed by 1 base and V by 6 bases; bases with no gene match: 5. The CDR3, as DNA: TGTGCCAGCTCGGACAGGCGAGCCCAAGAGACCCAGTACTTC. Translation: CASSDRRAQETQYF.

This clonotype occurred many times. The J gene is TRBJ2-2, the V gene TRBV12-3 or TRBV12-4; no reliable D call. The length of the CDR3 is 13 residues. Trimming left V 7 bases short and J 7 bases short, with 13 bases between. CDR3 DNA sequence: TGTGCCAGCACCCTCATGGAGCTCGGGGAGCTGTTTTTT. Encoded protein: CASTLMELGELFF.

On this clonotype: Its ends do not fully match the called genes, so a read error is possible. V and J are TRBV4-1 and TRBJ1-6; D ambiguous. The CDR3 loop spans 16 amino acids. Looked up from germline, CDR1 is MGHRA and CDR2 is YSYEKL. The CDR3 spells CASSPAYAELDSPLLF. In DNA form, the CDR3 reads TGCGCCAGCAGCCCGGCGTACGCAGAACTTGATTCACCCCTCCTCTTC.

This clonotype has at least ten counts. J is TRBJ1-4 and V is TRBV27; D not resolved. Per germline, CDR1 MNHEY and CDR2 SMNVEV (reference sequence). V dropped 4 bases and J dropped 0 bases, with 6 bases sitting between them. The CDR3 runs 14 residues. CDR3 loop: CASSSGATNEKLFF. The CDR3 region has the DNA TGTGCCAGCAGTTCTGGGGCAACTAATGAAAAACTGTTTTTT.

This clonotype has a count of ten or more. As DNA, the CDR3 is TGTGCCAGCAGCGAATCACTCGGGACAGGGGATGGAAATGAGCAGTTCTTC. Translating it yields CASSESLGTGDGNEQFF. The chain joins TRBV2 to TRBJ2-1; TRBD1 matches 10 bases. Unmatched junction bases numbered 15, after V lost 6 bases and J lost 7 bases. Germline assignment: CDR1 SNHLY and CDR2 FYNNEI. This CDR3 has 17 amino acids.

This clonotype showed up many times. This chain links TRBV27 with TRBJ2-7; weak D call: TRBD2 (6 bases). The V end was cut by 3 bases, the J end by 3 bases, with 15 bases between. The CDR3 sequence is 15 residues long. In germline, CDR1 is MNHEY, CDR2 SMNVEV (reference sequence). The CDR3 loop reads CASSFSPGAIYEQYF. The CDR3 coding sequence is TGTGCCAGCAGTTTTTCCCCGGGAGCTATCTACGAGCAGTACTTC.

This clonotype came up many times. The rearrangement joins TRBV5-1 to TRBJ2-6; D unresolved. The CDR3 covers 15 residues. Trimming stripped 4 bases from V and 4 bases from J, with 12 bases between. Germline CDR1 reads SGHRS; CDR2 reads YFSETQ. This CDR3 reads CASSAPPDGANVLTF. CDR3 coding DNA: TGCGCCAGCAGCGCCCCTCCTGACGGGGCCAACGTCCTGACTTTC.

This clonotype showed up just a few times. This sequence joins TRBV19 and TRBJ2-4; perhaps TRBD1 as D (7 bases). Trimming cost V 3 bases and J 8 bases, with 17 bases left between them. The CDR3 length is 15 residues. Germline V gene lookup returns CDR1 LNHDA and CDR2 SQIVND (reference sequence). The CDR3 here is CASSMLGGGLDIQYF. CDR3 DNA sequence: TGTGCCAGTAGTATGTTAGGAGGGGGCTTGGACATTCAGTACTTC.

This clonotype was recorded at least ten times. CDR3 in amino acids: CSVRGQGDDEQYF. In nucleotides, the CDR3 is TGCAGTGTCAGAGGGCAGGGAGACGACGAGCAGTACTTC. The chain carries TRBV20-1 and TRBJ2-7, with D perhaps being TRBD1 or TRBD2 (5 bases each). Trimming stripped 7 bases from V and 5 bases from J, with 18 bases between. This CDR3 contains 13 residues. Germline lookup yields CDR1 DFQATT and CDR2 SNEGSKA (reference sequence).

This clonotype was counted ten times or more. This chain joins TRBV28 and TRBJ1-5, with 7 positions matching TRBD1. With V trimmed by 6 bases and J by 4 bases, 9 bases remained unmatched. Per germline, CDR1 MDHEN and CDR2 SYDVKM. The CDR3 spans 15 residues. Here the CDR3 reads CASRPPTGSNQPQHF. Written as DNA, the CDR3 is TGTGCCAGCAGACCGCCGACAGGGTCGAATCAGCCCCAGCATTTT. Looking up the rest from reference TRBV28 and TRBJ1-5 gives the full variable domain: DVKVTQSSRYLVKRTGEKVFLECVQDMDHENMFWYRQDPGLGLRLIYFSYDVKMKEKGDIPEGYSVSREKKERFSLILESASTNQTSMYLCASRPPTGSNQPQHFGDGTRLSIL.

This clonotype has at least ten counts. The chain uses TRBV12-3 or TRBV12-4 and TRBJ2-1, with TRBD1 identical over 9 bases. The better agreement between TRBJ2-5 and the DNA end casts doubt on the J call. The CDR3 is 16 residues long. As DNA, the CDR3 is TGTGCCAGCAGTTGGTACTTTGACAGGGGGCAAGAGACCCAGTACTTC. The encoded protein is CASSWYFDRGQETQYF.

This clonotype was seen at least ten times. V is TRBV27 and J is TRBJ2-2; no definite D call. There are 15 residues in the CDR3. The germline V and J ends were trimmed by 5 bases and 8 bases, with 18 bases remaining between them. Germline V gene lookup returns CDR1 MNHEY and CDR2 SMNVEV (reference sequence). CDR3 amino acids: CASSIRFPQAGELFF. DNA for the CDR3: TGTGCCAGCAGTATAAGGTTCCCCCAAGCTGGGGAGCTGTTTTTT.

The sample holds many counts of this clonotype. The V call is TRBV7-2, the J call TRBJ1-5; D uncertain. The germline V gene encodes CDR1 SGHTA and CDR2 FQGNSA. Trimming took off 5 bases at V and 4 bases at J, with 6 bases between the two ends. The CDR3 spans 12 residues. The CDR3, as DNA: TGTGCCAGCAGCCTGCAGAATCAGCCCCAGCATTTT. This encodes CASSLQNQPQHF.

This clonotype was seen many times. CDR3 bases: TGCGCCAGCAGCTATACAGGGCGGGGGAACACTGAAGCTTTCTTT. It translates to CASSYTGRGNTEAFF. This rearrangement joins TRBV5-1 to TRBJ1-1, with D perhaps matching TRBD1 (6 bases). The CDR3 is 15 residues long. In germline, CDR1 is SGHRS, CDR2 YFSETQ. The V and J ends lost 3 bases and 1 base respectively, with 13 bases between them.

The table lists this clonotype with many counts. The V gene is TRBV20-1, the J gene TRBJ2-7; 11 nucleotides match TRBD2. CDR1 and CDR2 (germline): DFQATT, SNEGSKA (reference sequence). V gave up 5 bases and J gave up 6 bases; unmatched junction bases: 6. This CDR3 comprises 13 residues. The CDR3 sequence: CSALAGGPGEQYF. CDR3 bases: TGCAGTGCTTTAGCGGGAGGGCCGGGCGAGCAGTACTTC.

There are a few counts of this clonotype. This chain connects TRBV30 to TRBJ1-5; weak D call: TRBD1 (5 bases). The V gene's germline CDR1 is GTSNPN and CDR2 SVGIG (reference sequence). CDR3 length equals 13 residues. V was clipped by 2 bases and J by 6 bases, with 11 bases between them. The CDR3 DNA reads TGTGCCTGGAGTCCGGCGGGGGGTCAGCCCCAGCATTTT. Its protein product is CAWSPAGGQPQHF.

The J gene is TRBJ2-4, the V gene TRBV20-1, with 9 bases fitting TRBD1. CDR3 size: 16 residues. The V segment lost 2 bases and the J segment 7 bases; nucleotides outside the gene matches: 12. Looked up from germline, CDR1 is DFQATT and CDR2 is SNEGSKA (reference sequence). CDR3 region: CSARPRDRALPNIQYF. CDR3 coding DNA: TGCAGTGCTAGACCCAGGGACAGGGCTCTACCTAACATTCAGTACTTC.

The chain uses TRBV5-5 and TRBJ2-3; D uncertain. CDR1 SGHKS and CDR2 YYEKEE come from the germline V gene (reference sequence). CDR3 length equals 14 residues. Trimming removed 2 bases from V and 5 bases from J, with 12 bases in between. The CDR3 spells CASSLKGRLDTQYF. The CDR3 bases are TGTGCCAGCAGCTTAAAGGGAAGGTTAGATACGCAGTATTTT.

V is TRBV28 and J is TRBJ2-1; D not certain. The CDR3 covers 13 residues. The germline V and J ends were trimmed by 5 bases and 6 bases, with 11 bases remaining between them. CDR1 is MDHEN, CDR2 SYDVKM, per germline. The CDR3 here is CASSRSLPNEQFF. The CDR3 DNA is TGTGCCAGCAGTCGATCTTTACCCAATGAGCAGTTCTTC.

There are many counts of this clonotype. The rearrangement uses TRBV7-2 and TRBJ2-1, with 7 bases that match TRBD1. There are 13 residues in the CDR3. V lost 3 bases, J lost 7 bases, and 3 bases stayed unmatched. Germline-derived CDR1 and CDR2 are SGHTA and FQGNSA. The CDR3 loop is CASSFGTANEQFF. The CDR3 nucleotides read TGTGCCAGCAGCTTTGGGACAGCTAATGAGCAGTTCTTC.